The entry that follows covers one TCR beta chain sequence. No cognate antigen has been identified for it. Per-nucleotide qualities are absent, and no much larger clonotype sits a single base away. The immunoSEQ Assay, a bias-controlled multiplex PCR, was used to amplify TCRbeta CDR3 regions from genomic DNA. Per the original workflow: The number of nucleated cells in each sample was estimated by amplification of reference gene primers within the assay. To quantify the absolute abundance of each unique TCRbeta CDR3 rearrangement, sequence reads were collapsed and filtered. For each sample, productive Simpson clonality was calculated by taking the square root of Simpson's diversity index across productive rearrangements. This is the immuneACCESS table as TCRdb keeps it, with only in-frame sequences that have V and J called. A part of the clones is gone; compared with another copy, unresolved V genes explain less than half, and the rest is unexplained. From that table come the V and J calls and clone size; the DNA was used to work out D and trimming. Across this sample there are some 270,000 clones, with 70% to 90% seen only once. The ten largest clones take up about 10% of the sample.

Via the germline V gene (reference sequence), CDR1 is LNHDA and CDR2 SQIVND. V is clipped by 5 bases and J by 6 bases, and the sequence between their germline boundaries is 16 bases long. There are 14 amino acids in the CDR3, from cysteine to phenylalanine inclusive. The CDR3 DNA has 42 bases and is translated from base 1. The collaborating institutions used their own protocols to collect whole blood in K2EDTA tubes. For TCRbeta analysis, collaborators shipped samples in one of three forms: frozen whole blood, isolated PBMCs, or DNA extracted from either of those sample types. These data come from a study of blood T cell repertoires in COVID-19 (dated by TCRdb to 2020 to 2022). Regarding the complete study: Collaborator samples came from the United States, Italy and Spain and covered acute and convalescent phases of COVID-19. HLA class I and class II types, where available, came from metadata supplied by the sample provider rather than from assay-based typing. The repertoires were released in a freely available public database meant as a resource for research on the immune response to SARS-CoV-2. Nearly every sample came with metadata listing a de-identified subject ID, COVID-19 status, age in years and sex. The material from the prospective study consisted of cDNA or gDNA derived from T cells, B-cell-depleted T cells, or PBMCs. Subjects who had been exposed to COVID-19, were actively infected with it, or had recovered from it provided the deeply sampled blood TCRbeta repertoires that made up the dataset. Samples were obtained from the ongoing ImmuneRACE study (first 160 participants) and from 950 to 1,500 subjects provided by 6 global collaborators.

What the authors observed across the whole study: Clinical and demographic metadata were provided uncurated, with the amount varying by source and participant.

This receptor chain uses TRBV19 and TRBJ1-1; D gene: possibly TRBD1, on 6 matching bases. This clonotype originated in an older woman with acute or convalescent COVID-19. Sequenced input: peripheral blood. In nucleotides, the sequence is TGTGCCAGTAGTGAGTTAGAACAGGGAGCTGAAGCTTTCTTT. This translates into CASSELEQGAEAFF.